The 27 T cell receptor beta chains below come from one sample, sequenced in a study of shared clonotypes between healthy human individuals. Clones were read by immunoSEQ multiplex PCR, and TCRdb kept only the in-frame ones, dropping some. Of about 2.4 million clones listed, approximately 94% are singletons. Sample: naive CD4+ T cells sorted from blood. Described subset: CD45RA+ positively selected. Receptors were obtained from a young man in good health.

The rearrangement uses TRBV7-3 and TRBJ2-7; 7 bases are a match to TRBD1. CDR3 length: 16 residues. CDR1 is SGHTA and CDR2 is FQGTGA in the germline V gene. V shed 5 bases, J shed 4 bases, and the junction held 14 bases outside the gene matches. Written as DNA, the CDR3 is TGTGCCAGCAGCCCACGACCGACAGGGAGCCCGTACGAGCAGTACTTC. Its protein is CASSPRPTGSPYEQYF.

This chain links TRBV28 with TRBJ1-1; 7 bases are shared with TRBD1. The CDR3 has 14 residues. V gave up 1 base and J gave up 7 bases; unmatched junction bases: 6. Germline V CDR1 and CDR2: MDHEN, SYDVKM. Here the CDR3 reads CASSLYRDRVEAFF. For the CDR3, the DNA is TGTGCCAGCAGTTTATACCGGGACAGAGTTGAAGCTTTCTTT. Supplemented by reference TRBV28 and TRBJ1-1, the full variable domain reads DVKVTQSSRYLVKRTGEKVFLECVQDMDHENMFWYRQDPGLGLRLIYFSYDVKMKEKGDIPEGYSVSREKKERFSLILESASTNQTSMYLCASSLYRDRVEAFFGQGTRLTVV.

The V and J genes are TRBV6-5 and TRBJ1-1; no clear D gene. V shed 2 bases and J shed 1 base, with 2 bases lying between them. This CDR3 is 12 amino acids long. In germline, CDR1 is MNHEY, CDR2 SVGAGI. The CDR3 loop is CASSYQNTEAFF. CDR3 coding DNA: TGTGCCAGCAGTTACCAGAACACTGAAGCTTTCTTT.

This chain connects TRBV7-6 to TRBJ2-7, with 12 nucleotides matching TRBD2. CDR3 length: 16 amino acids. Germline CDR1 and CDR2: SGHVS and FNYEAQ. Trimming at V came to 1 base and at J to 3 bases, leaving 4 bases not matched to a gene. CDR3 region: CASSLGRTSGIYEQYF. CDR3 DNA: TGTGCCAGCAGCTTAGGCCGGACTAGCGGGATCTACGAGCAGTACTTC.

The chain is built from TRBV7-6 and TRBJ2-2; D is ambiguous. This CDR3 comprises 16 residues. Germline values: CDR1 SGHVS, CDR2 FNYEAQ. V shed 5 bases and J shed 2 bases, with 15 bases lying between them. Here the CDR3 reads CASSLQPGLNTGELFF. CDR3 DNA: TGTGCCAGCAGCCTGCAGCCAGGCCTCAACACCGGGGAGCTGTTTTTT.

The CDR3 DNA reads TGTGCCAGTAGTGTTCAGGGGGCAGGGAACACTGAAGCTTTCTTT. Translation gives CASSVQGAGNTEAFF. The chain joins TRBV19 to TRBJ1-1, with 8 bases identical to TRBD1. Germline V gene lookup returns CDR1 LNHDA and CDR2 SQIVND (reference sequence). The CDR3 contains 15 residues. V shed 5 bases and J 1 base; nucleotides not matched to a gene: 6.

In regard to this clone: This sample also contains other DNA sequences that code for the same CDR3. The genes are TRBV7-9 and TRBJ2-1; 10 positions match TRBD2. Unmatched junction bases numbered 2, after V lost 5 bases and J lost 4 bases. CDR1 SEHNR and CDR2 FQNEAQ come from the germline V gene (reference sequence). The CDR3 extends over 14 amino acids. Written as DNA, the CDR3 is TGTGCCAGCAGCATTAGCGGGGGGTACAATGAGCAGTTCTTC. Translating gives CASSISGGYNEQFF.

This clone was picked up a small number of times. The gene calls are TRBV6-5 and TRBJ1-5; unclear D gene. The CDR3 loop spans 15 amino acids. Trimming removed 6 bases from V and 0 bases from J, with 12 bases in between. Looked up from germline, CDR1 is MNHEY and CDR2 is SVGAGI. In nucleotides, the CDR3 is TGTGCCAGCAGACTCACAAGAAATAGCAATCAGCCCCAGCATTTT. It encodes CASRLTRNSNQPQHF.

The J gene is TRBJ1-1, the V gene TRBV6-6; D possibly corresponds to TRBD1 (5 bases). The CDR3 runs 14 residues. The germline V and J ends were trimmed by 7 bases and 1 base, with 13 bases remaining between them. Germline V gene sequence: CDR1 MNHNY, CDR2 SVGAGI (reference sequence). This CDR3 is CASKRQTPNTEAFF. The CDR3 bases are TGTGCCAGCAAGAGACAGACACCGAACACTGAAGCTTTCTTT.

V usage is TRBV18 and J usage is TRBJ2-1, with D hard to call. Trimming cost V 2 bases and J 10 bases, with 9 bases left between them. CDR1 is KGHSH, CDR2 LQKENI, per germline. The CDR3 totals 12 residues. Here the CDR3 reads CASSPTELEQFF. CDR3 DNA: TGTGCCAGCTCACCAACTGAACTCGAGCAGTTCTTC.

This clone has more than one count but fewer than ten. This chain connects TRBV6-5 to TRBJ2-2; D gene ambiguous. V lost 2 bases, J lost 8 bases, and 12 bases lay in between. The CDR3 covers 14 residues. Germline loops: CDR1 MNHEY, CDR2 SVGAGI. The CDR3 DNA sequence: TGTGCCAGCAGTTACGACACTTTCGAGGGGGAGCTGTTTTTT. It codes for CASSYDTFEGELFF.

In its sample, this clone was seen a few times. The V gene is TRBV7-2, the J gene TRBJ1-2, with D possibly matching TRBD1 (6 bases). Looked up from germline, CDR1 is SGHTA and CDR2 is FQGNSA. Trimming left V 0 bases short and J 8 bases short, with 13 bases between. This CDR3 is built from 14 residues. As DNA, the CDR3 is TGTGCCAGCAGCTTAGCGCGAACAGGGCTGGGCTACACCTTC. Translation gives CASSLARTGLGYTF.

This clone was seen only once. The chain couples TRBV9 to TRBJ2-3; TRBD1 matches at 8 bases. The CDR3 loop spans 15 amino acids. With 3 bases clipped from V and 0 bases from J, the junction kept 3 bases outside the gene matches. Germline CDR1 and CDR2: SGDLS and YYNGEE. CDR3 coding DNA: TGTGCCAGCAGCGACGACAGGGGTAGCACAGATACGCAGTATTTT. It codes for CASSDDRGSTDTQYF.

The CDR3 DNA reads as TGTGCCAGCAGTGCCACAGGGGGCGCGGTTCCTGACGGCTACACCTTC. This translates into CASSATGGAVPDGYTF. The chain is built from TRBV2 and TRBJ1-2, with 9 positions matching TRBD1. The CDR3 spans 16 residues. Germline loops: CDR1 SNHLY, CDR2 FYNNEI. The V and J ends lost 4 bases and 8 bases, in that order; junction bases with no gene match: 14.

The J gene is TRBJ1-4, the V gene TRBV7-3; the D gene is possibly TRBD1 (5 bases). The CDR3 loop spans 14 amino acids. Germline V gene lookup returns CDR1 SGHTA and CDR2 FQGTGA. Trimming took 2 bases from V and 10 from J, leaving 14 bases between them. CDR3 sequence reads: CASSLGDGQGKLFF. DNA for the CDR3: TGTGCCAGCAGCTTAGGGGACGGCCAGGGAAAACTGTTTTTT.

The chain uses TRBV6-4 and TRBJ1-1; possible D gene TRBD1, 5 bases. Germline lookup yields CDR1 MRHNA and CDR2 SNTAGT. The CDR3 consists of 13 residues. V lost 4 bases and J 4 bases, leaving 10 bases between the germline ends. DNA of the CDR3: TGTGCCAGCAGTGTGTCGGGGGGCACTGAAGCTTTCTTT. Its translation is CASSVSGGTEAFF.

The rearrangement uses TRBV30 and TRBJ2-2, with D possibly being TRBD2 (6 bases). There are 13 residues in the CDR3. Germline V gives CDR1 GTSNPN, CDR2 SVGIG (reference sequence). V lost 6 bases and J lost 5, with 13 bases in between. DNA of the CDR3: TGTGCCTGCCTTCTCGCGGGGACCGGGGAGCTGTTTTTT. It encodes CACLLAGTGELFF.

The chain links TRBV19 to TRBJ2-1, with TRBD2 as a possible D gene (5 bases). This CDR3 has 12 amino acids. Trimming took 4 bases from V and 6 from J, leaving 7 bases between them. Germline assignment: CDR1 LNHDA and CDR2 SQIVND (reference sequence). CDR3 protein: CASSTRGNEQFF. The DNA of the CDR3 is TGTGCCAGTAGTACCCGGGGCAATGAGCAGTTCTTC.

Comments on this clone: Other DNA variants within this sample encode the same CDR3. The chain carries TRBV10-1 and TRBJ1-5; D uncertain. CDR3 length: 12 amino acids. The V and J ends lost 8 bases and 2 bases respectively, with 7 bases between them. Germline lookup yields CDR1 WNHNN and CDR2 SYGVQD (reference sequence). The DNA of the CDR3 is TGCGCCAGCTCGGACGGCAATCAGCCCCAGCATTTT. Translation gives CASSDGNQPQHF.

The V call is TRBV18, the J call TRBJ1-2; 9 bases fit TRBD1. CDR1 is KGHSH, CDR2 LQKENI, per germline. Trimming removed 3 bases from V and 1 base from J; junction bases left unmatched: 3. This CDR3 is built from 15 residues. Here the CDR3 reads CASSPRTGVNYGYTF. In DNA form, the CDR3 reads TGTGCCAGCTCACCGCGGACAGGGGTTAACTATGGCTACACCTTC.

The chain recombines TRBV9 with TRBJ1-6; weak D call: TRBD1 (6 bases). V was pared by 4 bases and J by 5 bases, with 13 bases between. The CDR3 spans 15 residues. Germline V gene data show CDR1 as SGDLS and CDR2 as YYNGEE. Here the CDR3 DNA reads TGTGCCAGCAGCTTGGGGGGGACAAATAATTCACCCCTCCACTTT. Translating gives CASSLGGTNNSPLHF.

On this clone itself: Other DNA sequences in this specimen translate into the identical CDR3. The J gene is TRBJ1-2, the V gene TRBV4-3; D is unclear. The CDR3 contains 15 residues. Germline CDR1 is LGHNA and CDR2 is YSLEER. Trimming removed 0 bases from V and 0 bases from J, with 8 bases in between. In nucleotides, the CDR3 is TGCGCCAGCAGCCAAGAGCCCGGAGCTAACTATGGCTACACCTTC. Residues: CASSQEPGANYGYTF.

V and J are TRBV6-1 and TRBJ1-4; tentative D call: TRBD1 (5 bases). The germline V gene encodes CDR1 MNHNS and CDR2 SASEGT. The CDR3 runs to 16 residues. V lost 3 bases and J lost 8, with 19 bases in between. CDR3 in DNA: TGTGCCAGCAGTGATCCCAAAACAGGACGCAAGGAAAAACTGTTTTTT. This codes for CASSDPKTGRKEKLFF.

CDR3 bases: TGTGCCAGCAGTGCCCCGGGCCAAGCACACGAGCAGTACTTC. Its protein is CASSAPGQAHEQYF. V gene TRBV6-6 combines with J gene TRBJ2-7; D is unresolved. The germline V and J ends were trimmed by 5 bases and 5 bases, with 16 bases remaining between them. This CDR3 spans 14 amino acids. The germline V gene encodes CDR1 MNHNY and CDR2 SVGAGI (reference sequence).

This clone was seen a single time. The chain joins TRBV18 to TRBJ2-6; tentatively, D is TRBD1 or TRBD2 (6 bases each). V dropped 0 bases and J dropped 2 bases, with 17 bases sitting between them. The CDR3 loop spans 19 amino acids. Germline V lookup: CDR1 KGHSH, CDR2 LQKENI. The DNA for the CDR3 is TGTGCCAGCTCACCACCGATCGGGGGCCCCTCGGCTGGGGCCAACGTCCTGACTTTC. It codes for CASSPPIGGPSAGANVLTF. The full variable domain, rest sourced from reference TRBV18 and TRBJ2-6, is NAGVMQNPRHLVRRRGQEARLRCSPMKGHSHVYWYRQLPEEGLKFMVYLQKENIIDESGMPKERFSAEFPKEGPSILRIQQVVRGDSAAYFCASSPPIGGPSAGANVLTFGAGSRLTVL.

Comments on this clone: Mismatch with germline at one junction end may stem from a read error. The chain links TRBV7-2 to TRBJ2-1, with D maybe TRBD2 (7 bases). The length of the CDR3 is 14 residues. CDR1 is SGHTA, CDR2 FQGNSA, per germline. The CDR3 DNA reads as TGTGCCAGCACCTTAGGGGGAGGGCCTTATGAGCAGTTCTTC. Translating gives CASTLGGGPYEQFF.

This clone has only one observation. The rearrangement uses TRBV7-9 and TRBJ1-1, with D tentatively TRBD1 (5 bases). This CDR3 region has 13 residues. In germline, CDR1 is SEHNR, CDR2 FQNEAQ (reference sequence). V lost 2 bases and J 7 bases, leaving 11 bases between the germline ends. The CDR3 sequence is CASSLTQESEAFF. The CDR3, as DNA: TGTGCCAGCAGCTTAACACAGGAGAGTGAAGCTTTCTTT.